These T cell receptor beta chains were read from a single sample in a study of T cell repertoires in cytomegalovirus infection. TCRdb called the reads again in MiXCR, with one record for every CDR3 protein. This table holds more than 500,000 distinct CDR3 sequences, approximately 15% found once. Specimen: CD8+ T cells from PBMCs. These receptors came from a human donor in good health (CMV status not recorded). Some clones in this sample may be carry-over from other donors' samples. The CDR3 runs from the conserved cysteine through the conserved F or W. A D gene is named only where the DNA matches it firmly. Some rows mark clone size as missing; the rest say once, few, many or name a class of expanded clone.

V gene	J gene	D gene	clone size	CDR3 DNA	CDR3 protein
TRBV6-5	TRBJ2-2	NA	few	TGTGCCAGCAGTTACGGGCGGGGCACCGGGGAGCTGTTTTTT	CASSYGRGTGELFF
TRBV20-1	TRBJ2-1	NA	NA	TGCAGTGCTAGAAGGGACCTGAGCTCCTACAATGAGCAGTTCTTC	CSARRDLSSYNEQFF
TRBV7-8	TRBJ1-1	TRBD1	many	TGTGCCAGCAGCCAAATACGCCGGGACAGGAACACTGAAGCTTTCTTT	CASSQIRRDRNTEAFF
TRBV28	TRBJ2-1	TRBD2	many	TGTGCCAGCATCCCCCCCGGGGCTAGCGGGACGTCCTACAATGAGCAGTTCTTC	CASIPPGASGTSYNEQFF
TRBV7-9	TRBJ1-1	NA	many	TGTGCCAGCAGCTTAGACCGGGCTTTCTTT	CASSLDRAFF
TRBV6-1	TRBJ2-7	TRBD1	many	TGTGCCAGCAGTGAACCGCAAGTGAGACAGGGGGCGGACGAGCAGTACTTC	CASSEPQVRQGADEQYF
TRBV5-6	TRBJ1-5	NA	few	TGTGCCAGCAGCTGGCAGGGAAGCAATCAGCCCCAGCATTTT	CASSWQGSNQPQHF
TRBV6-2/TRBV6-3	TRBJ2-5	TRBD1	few	TGTGCCAGCAGGTTTACAGGGGGCAGAAGGCAAGAGACCCAGTACTTC	CASRFTGGRRQETQYF
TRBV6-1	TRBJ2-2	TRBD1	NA	TGTGCCAGCAACAACTTCGAGGGGGCCAACACCGGGGAGCTGTTTTTT	CASNNFEGANTGELFF
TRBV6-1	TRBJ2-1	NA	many	TGTGCCAGCAGTGATAACGGGGTGTTAGTCCCCTACAATGAGCAGTTCTTC	CASSDNGVLVPYNEQFF
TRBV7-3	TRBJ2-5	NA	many	TGTGCCAGCAGCCTAGCCGGGACACCGAAAGAGACCCAGTACTTC	CASSLAGTPKETQYF
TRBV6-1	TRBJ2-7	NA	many	TGTGCCAGCAGGGAGGGGGTAACGAGCTACGAGCAGTACTTC	CASREGVTSYEQYF
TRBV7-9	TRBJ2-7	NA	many	TGTGCCAGCAGCTTAGAGGGGGTCAGCCCAAATGACTACGAGCAGTACTTC	CASSLEGVSPNDYEQYF
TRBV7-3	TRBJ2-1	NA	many	TGTGCCAGCAGCGCTACTGACAATGAGCAGTTCTTC	CASSATDNEQFF
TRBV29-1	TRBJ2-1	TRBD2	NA	TGCAGCGTTGAAACTAGCGGAGGCCTCTACAATGAGCAGTTCTTC	CSVETSGGLYNEQFF
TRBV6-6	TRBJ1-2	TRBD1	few	TGTGCCATTGACAGGGGGCCGGGCTATGGCTACACCTTC	CAIDRGPGYGYTF
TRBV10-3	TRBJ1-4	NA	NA	TGTGCCATCAGTGAGCCAGGGGATGAAAAACTGTTTTTT	CAISEPGDEKLFF
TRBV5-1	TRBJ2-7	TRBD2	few	TGCGCCAGCAGCTTGGCAGGTTCCGGGACTAGCGGGGGGGCCTACGAGCAGTACTTC	CASSLAGSGTSGGAYEQYF
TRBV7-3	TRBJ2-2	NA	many	TGTGCCAGCAGCCGCTGGGACACAGCGAACACCGGGGAGCTGTTTTTT	CASSRWDTANTGELFF
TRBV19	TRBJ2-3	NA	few	TGTGCCAGCACAAAGCGTCTGCTCGGCACAGATACGCAGTATTTT	CASTKRLLGTDTQYF
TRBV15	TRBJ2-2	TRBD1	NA	TGTGCCACCAGCAGAGACACCATACCCCGGACAGGCCGATTAAACACCGGGGAGCTGTTTTTT	CATSRDTIPRTGRLNTGELFF
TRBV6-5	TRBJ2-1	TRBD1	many	TGTGCCAGCAGTTACTCCGGGACAGGGGATGAGCAGTTCTTC	CASSYSGTGDEQFF
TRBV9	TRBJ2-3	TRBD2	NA	TGTGCCAGCAGCATCCCGGCCCGCGGGGGGAGCACAGATACGCAGTATTTT	CASSIPARGGSTDTQYF
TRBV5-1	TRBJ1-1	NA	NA	TGCGCCAGCAGGCTCGGGGAGGATGCTTTCTTT	CASRLGEDAFF
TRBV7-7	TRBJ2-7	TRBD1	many	TGTGCTAGCAGCTCAAACAGGGGGTACGAGCAGTACTTC	CASSSNRGYEQYF
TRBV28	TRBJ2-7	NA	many	TGTGCCCCTACCCCGTCGGGCTGCGGCTACGAGCAGTACTTC	CAPTPSGCGYEQYF
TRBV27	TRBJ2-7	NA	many	TGTGCCAGCAGTCCCGGGACGCCCGACCTCGAGCAGTACTTC	CASSPGTPDLEQYF
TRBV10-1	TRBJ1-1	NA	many	TGCGCCAGCAGTGAAGGGGGGCCGCTGAACACTGAAGCTTTCTTT	CASSEGGPLNTEAFF
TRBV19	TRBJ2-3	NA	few	TGTGCCAGTAGTATTACGGCGGGAAGGGCAGATACGCAGTATTTT	CASSITAGRADTQYF
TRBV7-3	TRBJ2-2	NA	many	TGTGCCAGCAGTAGCGGAGGGGGGGCCGGGGAGCTGTTTTTT	CASSSGGGAGELFF
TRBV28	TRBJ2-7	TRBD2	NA	TGTGCCAGCAGTTTATCCTATCGGGGAGGGTCCTACGAGCAGTACTTC	CASSLSYRGGSYEQYF
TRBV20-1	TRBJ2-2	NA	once	TGCAGTGCAACGACTAGTAGGACCGGGGAGCTGTTTTTT	CSATTSRTGELFF